What follows are 9 T cell receptor beta chains derived from one specimen sequenced in a study of CD8 T cells in Susac syndrome. Reverse transcription of 0.5 to 1 ug RNA used random hexamers. Each CDR3 protein is one row after TCRdb ran MiXCR on the immunoSEQ multiplex PCR reads. This table has more than 110,000 distinct CDR3 sequences, over 90% appearing once. Sequenced sample: CD4+ T cells from PBMCs. The origin of the receptors is a human donor with Susac syndrome.

V usage is TRBV4-2 and J usage is TRBJ1-5; a possible D gene is TRBD1 (5 bases). There are 15 residues in the CDR3. The V gene lost 1 base and the J gene lost 5 bases, with 12 bases spanning the gap. The germline CDR1 and CDR2 sequences are LGHNA and YNFKEQ. The CDR3, as DNA: TGTGCCAGCAGCCAAGCCCCGGTAGGGGATCAGCCCCAGCATTTT. Protein product: CASSQAPVGDQPQHF.

V is TRBV20-1 and J is TRBJ1-1; 8 bases match TRBD1. The CDR3 length is 15 residues. Germline V gene sequence: CDR1 DFQATT, CDR2 SNEGSKA (reference sequence). V dropped 2 bases and J dropped 3; count of bases not matched to a gene: 8. CDR3: CSARKGQGAYTEAFF. CDR3 coding DNA: TGCAGTGCTAGAAAAGGACAGGGTGCTTACACTGAAGCTTTCTTT.

Here the CDR3 reads CASSRRLDYGYTF. CDR3 sequence (DNA): TGTGCCAGCAGCCGCCGACTGGACTATGGCTACACCTTC. The chain is built from TRBV4-2 and TRBJ1-2; unclear D gene. Trimming left V 4 bases short and J 3 bases short, with 9 bases between. Germline V gives CDR1 LGHNA, CDR2 YNFKEQ. The CDR3 has 13 residues.

This chain links TRBV7-2 with TRBJ2-5, with 16 bases fitting TRBD2. CDR3 length equals 17 residues. The germline CDR1 and CDR2 sequences are SGHTA and FQGNSA. Losses at the gene ends were 4 bases for V and 4 bases for J; bases not matched to a gene: 6. This chain's CDR3 is CASSSGTSGRAIETQYF. The CDR3 nucleotides read TGTGCCAGCAGCTCCGGGACTAGCGGGAGGGCCATAGAGACCCAGTACTTC.

The chain has TRBV10-3 and TRBJ1-5; D is unresolved. Per germline, CDR1 ENHRY and CDR2 SYGVKD. The ends were cut back, 0 bases at V and 5 bases at J, with 5 bases in the middle. This CDR3 has 13 amino acids. The CDR3 DNA sequence: TGTGCCATCAGTGAGTCGTGGGATCAGCCCCAGCATTTT. It encodes CAISESWDQPQHF.

The V call is TRBV9, the J call TRBJ2-6; no definite D call. V was pared by 8 bases and J by 2 bases, with 5 bases between. Germline V gives CDR1 SGDLS, CDR2 YYNGEE. The CDR3 consists of 12 residues. The chain's CDR3 is CARETGANVLTF. The CDR3 DNA sequence: TGTGCCAGGGAGACTGGGGCCAACGTCCTGACTTTC. Using reference TRBV9 and TRBJ2-6 for the parts outside the CDR3, the full variable domain is DSGVTQTPKHLITATGQRVTLRCSPRSGDLSVYWYQQSLDQGLQFLIQYYNGEERAKGNILERFSAQQFPDLHSELNLSSLELGDSALYFCARETGANVLTFGAGSRLTVL.

The chain employs TRBV5-6 and TRBJ2-7; TRBD1 matches at 9 bases. Losses at the gene ends were 7 bases for V and 2 bases for J; bases not matched to a gene: 10. CDR1 and CDR2 from the germline V gene are SGHDT and YYEEEE. The CDR3 consists of 15 residues. CDR3 nucleotides: TGTGCCAGCGAGACCGGGACAGGGTTGGCCTACGAGCAGTACTTC. This gives the protein CASETGTGLAYEQYF.

The chain carries TRBV18 and TRBJ2-1; D is undetermined. Trimming removed 3 bases from V and 15 bases from J, with 21 bases in between. This CDR3 is built from 14 residues. The germline CDR1 and CDR2 sequences are KGHSH and LQKENI. The CDR3 DNA reads TGTGCCAGCTCACCGGCGTCAGAAAGATCCTCTAGGTTCTTC. It yields the protein CASSPASERSSRFF.

The chain carries TRBV5-1 and TRBJ1-2; TRBD1 aligns across 7 bases. The CDR3 loop spans 13 amino acids. Unmatched junction bases numbered 10, after V lost 7 bases and J lost 7 bases. Germline CDR1 is SGHRS and CDR2 is YFSETQ. The CDR3 DNA reads as TGCGCCAGCGGACTTGCCGGGACAGCTGGCTACACCTTC. Translated, it gives CASGLAGTAGYTF.